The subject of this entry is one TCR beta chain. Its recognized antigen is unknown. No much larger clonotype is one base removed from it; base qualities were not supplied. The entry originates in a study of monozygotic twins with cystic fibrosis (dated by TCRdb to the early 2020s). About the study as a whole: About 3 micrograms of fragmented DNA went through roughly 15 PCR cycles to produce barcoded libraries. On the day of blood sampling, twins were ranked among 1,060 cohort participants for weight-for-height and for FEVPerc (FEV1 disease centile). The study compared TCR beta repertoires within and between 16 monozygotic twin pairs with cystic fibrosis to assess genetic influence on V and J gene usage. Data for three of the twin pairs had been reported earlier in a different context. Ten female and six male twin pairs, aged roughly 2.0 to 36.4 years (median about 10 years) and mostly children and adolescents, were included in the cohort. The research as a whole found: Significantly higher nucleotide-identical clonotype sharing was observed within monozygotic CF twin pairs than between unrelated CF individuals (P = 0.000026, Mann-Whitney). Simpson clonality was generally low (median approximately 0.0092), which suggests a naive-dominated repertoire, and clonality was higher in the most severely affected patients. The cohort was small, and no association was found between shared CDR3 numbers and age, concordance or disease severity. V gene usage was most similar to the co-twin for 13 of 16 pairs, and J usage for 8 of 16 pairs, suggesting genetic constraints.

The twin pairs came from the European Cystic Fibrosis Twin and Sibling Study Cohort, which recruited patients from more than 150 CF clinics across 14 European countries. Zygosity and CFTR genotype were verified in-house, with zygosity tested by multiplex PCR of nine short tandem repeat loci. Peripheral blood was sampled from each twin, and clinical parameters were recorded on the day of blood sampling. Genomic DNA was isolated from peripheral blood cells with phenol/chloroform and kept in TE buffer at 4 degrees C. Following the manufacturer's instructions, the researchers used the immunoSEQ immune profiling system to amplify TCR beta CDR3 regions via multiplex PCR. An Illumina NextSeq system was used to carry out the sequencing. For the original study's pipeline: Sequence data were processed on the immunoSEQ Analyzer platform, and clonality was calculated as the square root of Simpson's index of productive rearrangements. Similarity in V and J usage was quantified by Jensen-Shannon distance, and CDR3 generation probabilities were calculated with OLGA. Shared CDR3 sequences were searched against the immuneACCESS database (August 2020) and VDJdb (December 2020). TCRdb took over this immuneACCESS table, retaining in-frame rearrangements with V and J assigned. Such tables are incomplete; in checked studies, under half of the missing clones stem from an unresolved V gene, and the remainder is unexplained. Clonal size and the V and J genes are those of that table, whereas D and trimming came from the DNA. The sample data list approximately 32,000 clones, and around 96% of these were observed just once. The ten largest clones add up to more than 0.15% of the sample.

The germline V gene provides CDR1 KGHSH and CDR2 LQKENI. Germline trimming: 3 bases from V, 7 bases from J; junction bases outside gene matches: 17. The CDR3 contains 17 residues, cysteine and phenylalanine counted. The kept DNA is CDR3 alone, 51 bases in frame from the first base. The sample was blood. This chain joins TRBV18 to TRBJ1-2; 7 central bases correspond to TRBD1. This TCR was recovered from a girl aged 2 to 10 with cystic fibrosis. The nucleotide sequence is TGTGCCAGCTCACCGGGGTTGTCCGCCAGGGGGGCGGTTGGCTACACCTTC. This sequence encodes CASSPGLSARGAVGYTF.